Presented here are 29 T cell receptor beta chains from one specimen sequenced in a study of T cell clones after liver transplantation (dated by TCRdb to the late 2010s). Libraries were built with the immunoSEQ multiplex PCR assay. TCRdb retrieved this table from immuneACCESS and kept in-frame rearrangements only. Not all clones are present; in checked studies, unresolved V genes account for under half, and no reason is known for the remainder. The sample contains around 110,000 clones, approximately 90% of them found a single time. Approximately 0.84% of the sample comes from the top ten. The material sequenced was CD4+ T cells from blood, taken 12 months after liver transplant. These receptors were taken from a human patient who received a liver transplant. Some T cells may have been brought in with the graft after a transplant.

The chain links TRBV25-1 to TRBJ1-2; 8 bases align to TRBD1. CDR1 is MGHDK, CDR2 SYGVNS, per germline. CDR3 length: 12 residues. V dropped 5 bases and J dropped 6; count of bases not matched to a gene: 2. The CDR3 is CASSRTGHGYTF. Here the CDR3 DNA reads TGTGCCAGCAGTCGGACAGGGCATGGCTACACCTTC.

In this sample, this clone turned up once. This chain connects TRBV6-6 to TRBJ2-7, with 9 bases aligning to TRBD2. The CDR3 runs 15 residues. CDR1 is MNHNY, CDR2 SVGAGI, per germline (reference sequence). Losses at the gene ends were 0 bases for V and 7 bases for J; bases not matched to a gene: 7. The CDR3 loop reads CASSYSGTSSPEQYF. In DNA form, the CDR3 reads TGTGCCAGCAGTTACTCAGGGACTAGCTCCCCAGAGCAGTACTTC.

Comments on this clone: Additional DNA sequences in this sample encode the identical CDR3. V usage is TRBV7-2 and J usage is TRBJ1-2; the D is unclear. The CDR3 is made up of 12 amino acids. Germline V lookup: CDR1 SGHTA, CDR2 FQGNSA. The V and J ends lost 3 bases and 5 bases respectively, with 7 bases between them. In DNA form, the CDR3 reads TGTGCCAGCAGCTTGGTCACTTATGGCTACACCTTC. The encoded protein is CASSLVTYGYTF.

The rearrangement joins TRBV5-1 to TRBJ2-6; 8 bases are a match to TRBD2. CDR3 length: 17 amino acids. The junction had 7 bases not matched to a gene; V was cut back by 3 bases and J by 2 bases. From germline, CDR1 is SGHRS and CDR2 YFSETQ. CDR3 bases: TGCGCCAGCAGCTCCTGGCTTAGCGGGACTGGGGCCAACGTCCTGACTTTC. This sequence encodes CASSSWLSGTGANVLTF.

The chain carries TRBV19 and TRBJ2-6; possibly TRBD1 or TRBD2 for D (5 bases each). Germline V CDR1 and CDR2: LNHDA, SQIVND (reference sequence). The CDR3 runs to 16 residues. Between the trimmed V and J ends, which lost 5 bases and 0 bases, there was a span of 11 bases. The CDR3 loop reads CASSASGTSGANVLTF. The CDR3 DNA is TGTGCCAGTAGTGCCTCAGGGACCTCTGGGGCCAACGTCCTGACTTTC.

V gene TRBV5-1 combines with J gene TRBJ2-1, with D hard to call. Germline CDR1 SGHRS, CDR2 YFSETQ. V lost 2 bases and J lost 4, with 13 bases in between. The length of the CDR3 is 15 residues. The CDR3 region has the DNA TGCGCCAGCAGCTTCACGGGTTCCCCATACAATGAGCAGTTCTTC. Its protein is CASSFTGSPYNEQFF.

The rearrangement links TRBV2 to TRBJ1-1, with TRBD1 as a possible D gene (5 bases). V lost 6 bases and J 11 bases, leaving 19 bases between the germline ends. The CDR3 consists of 13 residues. Germline CDR1 and CDR2: SNHLY and FYNNEI. CDR3 region: CASREQAPVGAFF. Written as DNA, the CDR3 is TGTGCCAGCAGGGAACAGGCTCCCGTCGGGGCTTTCTTT.

The chain has TRBV6-1 and TRBJ2-1, with no clear D. In germline, CDR1 is MNHNS, CDR2 SASEGT. CDR3 size: 14 residues. Trimming pared 1 base from V and 1 base from J, leaving 5 bases between. This chain's CDR3 is CASSEGKSYNEQFF. In DNA form, the CDR3 reads TGTGCCAGCAGTGAAGGGAAGTCCTACAATGAGCAGTTCTTC.

The rearrangement joins TRBV7-6 to TRBJ2-5; 8 bases match TRBD1. V trimming: 4 bases; J trimming: 5 bases; junction bases outside the gene matches: 6. CDR3 length equals 14 residues. Germline V gene lookup returns CDR1 SGHVS and CDR2 FNYEAQ. Here the CDR3 reads CASSSMTGEETQYF. The CDR3 region has the DNA TGTGCCAGCAGCTCGATGACAGGGGAGGAGACCCAGTACTTC. Drawing the rest from reference TRBV7-6 and TRBJ2-5, the complete variable domain is GAGVSQSPRYKVTKRGQDVALRCDPISGHVSLYWYRQALGQGPEFLTYFNYEAQQDKSGLPNDRFSAERPEGSISTLTIQRTEQRDSAMYRCASSSMTGEETQYFGPGTRLLVL.

This clone has a handful of counts. The chain uses TRBV27 and TRBJ2-1; a weak D match, TRBD2 (8 bases). Trimming left V 3 bases short and J 9 bases short, with 24 bases between. The CDR3 sequence is 17 residues long. The V gene's germline CDR1 is MNHEY and CDR2 SMNVEV (reference sequence). CDR3 sequence: CASSLTGLGGRRPEQFF. The CDR3 DNA reads TGTGCCAGCAGTTTGACAGGGCTTGGCGGGAGGAGGCCTGAGCAGTTCTTC.

In its sample, this clone was seen a few times. The chain combines TRBV6-1 with TRBJ2-7, with 11 positions matching TRBD1. This CDR3 contains 15 residues. The germline gives CDR1 MNHNS, CDR2 SASEGT. V dropped 4 bases and J dropped 4; count of bases not matched to a gene: 6. For the CDR3, the DNA is TGTGCCAGCAGTGCAAAGGACAGGGGGCTGTACGAGCAGTACTTC. As protein: CASSAKDRGLYEQYF.

V gene TRBV11-3 combines with J gene TRBJ2-5, with 9 bases identical to TRBD2. CDR1 and CDR2 from the germline V gene are SGHNT and YENEEA. V gave up 1 base and J gave up 5 bases; unmatched junction bases: 5. The CDR3 is 15 residues long. The CDR3 nucleotides are TGTGCCAGCAGCTTAGGCGGGAGGGCCGGGGAGACCCAGTACTTC. As protein: CASSLGGRAGETQYF.

The rearrangement uses TRBV6-1 and TRBJ2-7; 7 positions match TRBD1. The CDR3 spans 14 residues. Germline V lookup: CDR1 MNHNS, CDR2 SASEGT. Trimming removed 4 bases from V and 4 bases from J; junction bases left unmatched: 7. CDR3 nucleotides: TGTGCCAGCAGTGCTACAGGGGCTCCATACGAGCAGTACTTC. It specifies CASSATGAPYEQYF.

V gene TRBV4-2 combines with J gene TRBJ1-4; D is possibly TRBD1 (5 bases). CDR3 length equals 15 residues. Trimming took off 2 bases at V and 7 bases at J, with 14 bases between the two ends. Germline values: CDR1 LGHNA, CDR2 YNFKEQ. CDR3 nucleotide sequence: TGTGCCAGCAGCCAACGGTCGGGCGGGGGTGAAAAACTGTTTTTT. It yields the protein CASSQRSGGGEKLFF.

This chain joins TRBV11-2 and TRBJ2-1, with 10 bases lining up with TRBD2. The germline V gene has CDR1 SGHAT and CDR2 FQNNGV. There are 16 residues in the CDR3. Losses at the gene ends were 8 bases for V and 8 bases for J; bases not matched to a gene: 15. DNA for the CDR3: TGTGCCAGCGGATCTTGGAGGCTAGCGGGAGCGGATGAGCAGTTCTTC. Protein: CASGSWRLAGADEQFF.

The V gene is TRBV6-1, the J gene TRBJ2-1; 9 nucleotides match TRBD2. The germline V gene has CDR1 MNHNS and CDR2 SASEGT. V lost 3 bases and J lost 9; bases outside the gene matches: 12. CDR3 length: 16 residues. In DNA, the CDR3 is TGTGCCAGCAGTGAGTTATTAAGCGGGAGGATGGGTGAGCAGTTCTTC. Protein: CASSELLSGRMGEQFF.

In this sample, this clone turned up a few times. Different DNA sequences within this sample yield the same CDR3. The V and J genes are TRBV27 and TRBJ2-7; 10 bases match TRBD1. CDR1 and CDR2 from the germline V gene are MNHEY and SMNVEV (reference sequence). The V and J ends lost 4 bases and 1 base, in that order; junction bases with no gene match: 4. The CDR3 is 15 residues long. Written as DNA, the CDR3 is TGTGCCAGCAGTTCTCGACAGGGGGCTTCCTACGAGCAGTACTTC. Translation gives CASSSRQGASYEQYF.

The genes are TRBV4-3 and TRBJ2-2; 8 nucleotides match TRBD2. Germline V gene sequence: CDR1 LGHNA, CDR2 YSLEER. With V trimmed by 3 bases and J by 1 base, 7 bases remained unmatched. This CDR3 spans 17 amino acids. CDR3 bases: TGCGCCAGCAGCCAGACGCCGCTAGCGGGGAACACCGGGGAGCTGTTTTTT. This encodes CASSQTPLAGNTGELFF.

The chain is built from TRBV7-3 and TRBJ2-3; the match to TRBD2 covers 10 bases. The CDR3 spans 14 residues. J was trimmed by 5 bases and V by 5 bases; bases with no gene match: 4. CDR1 is SGHTA and CDR2 is FQGTGA in the germline V gene. CDR3: CASSPSGSEDTQYF. The CDR3 DNA sequence: TGTGCCAGCAGCCCTAGCGGGAGTGAAGATACGCAGTATTTT.

V and J are TRBV19 and TRBJ2-1, with 7 bases identical to TRBD2. The CDR3 has 17 amino acids. Germline V gene lookup returns CDR1 LNHDA and CDR2 SQIVND (reference sequence). Trimming cost V 3 bases and J 1 base; bases outside gene matches: 9. CDR3 residues: CASSILKRDDSYNEQFF. DNA for the CDR3: TGTGCCAGTAGTATCCTCAAGCGGGACGATTCCTACAATGAGCAGTTCTTC.

The chain links TRBV5-4 to TRBJ2-7; D remains ambiguous. Germline-derived CDR1 and CDR2 are SGHNT and YYREEE (reference sequence). V gave up 0 bases and J gave up 6 bases, with 4 bases separating them. The CDR3 is made up of 11 amino acids. The CDR3 DNA reads as TGTGCCAGCAGCTTGGCCGCCGAGCAGTACTTC. It translates to CASSLAAEQYF.

This sequence joins TRBV5-6 and TRBJ2-5; D is perhaps TRBD2 (6 bases). Germline assignment: CDR1 SGHDT and CDR2 YYEEEE. The CDR3 covers 13 residues. The germline V and J ends were trimmed by 4 bases and 5 bases, with 12 bases remaining between them. CDR3 sequence: CASSGGVFETQYF. The DNA for the CDR3 is TGTGCCAGCAGCGGAGGGGTGTTCGAGACCCAGTACTTC.

The rearrangement joins TRBV5-1 to TRBJ2-7; no clear D gene. V dropped 0 bases and J dropped 5 bases, with 18 bases sitting between them. Germline V CDR1 and CDR2: SGHRS, YFSETQ. The CDR3 extends over 16 amino acids. This CDR3 reads CASSLAVLTYEDEQYF. The CDR3 DNA reads TGCGCCAGCAGCTTGGCCGTACTAACCTATGAGGACGAGCAGTACTTC.

The chain carries TRBV11-2 and TRBJ2-5, with D tentatively TRBD2 (6 bases). The CDR3 has 13 residues. Germline V gene lookup returns CDR1 SGHAT and CDR2 FQNNGV. Trimming left V 5 bases short and J 4 bases short, with 11 bases between. In DNA form, the CDR3 reads TGTGCCAGCAGCGGGAGAGCGGGAGAGACCCAGTACTTC. Translated: CASSGRAGETQYF.

The chain links TRBV19 to TRBJ2-3; perhaps TRBD2 as D (6 bases). Germline V gives CDR1 LNHDA, CDR2 SQIVND (reference sequence). The CDR3 is made up of 17 amino acids. The V and J ends lost 0 bases and 0 bases respectively, with 13 bases between them. As DNA, the CDR3 is TGTGCCAGTAGTATAGAACGGGACTGGGCGAGCACAGATACGCAGTATTTT. Its protein is CASSIERDWASTDTQYF. The variable domain in full, with the rest retrieved from reference TRBV19 and TRBJ2-3, is DGGITQSPKYLFRKEGQNVTLSCEQNLNHDAMYWYRQDPGQGLRLIYYSQIVNDFQKGDIAEGYSVSREKKESFPLTVTSAQKNPTAFYLCASSIERDWASTDTQYFGPGTRLTVL.

The genes are TRBV29-1 and TRBJ2-3; TRBD2 matches 12 bases. This CDR3 has 16 amino acids. J gave up 4 bases and V 4 bases, and 9 bases lay outside the gene matches. Germline lookup yields CDR1 SQVTM and CDR2 ANQGSEA. The CDR3 here is CSVVTGTSGFSDTQYF. In DNA, the CDR3 is TGCAGCGTTGTAACCGGGACTAGCGGGTTCTCAGATACGCAGTATTTT.

The rearrangement links TRBV10-3 to TRBJ1-4, with D maybe TRBD1 (5 bases). CDR1 and CDR2 (germline): ENHRY, SYGVKD. CDR3 length: 15 amino acids. Trimming removed 0 bases at V and 7 bases at J, with 12 bases between. DNA for the CDR3: TGTGCCATCAGTGAGTCGGGGGGGAGTTCTGAAAAACTGTTTTTT. The encoded protein is CAISESGGSSEKLFF.

This sequence joins TRBV9 and TRBJ2-5; the match to TRBD2 covers 10 bases. CDR3 length equals 16 residues. Per the germline V gene, CDR1 is SGDLS and CDR2 is YYNGEE. V trimming: 0 bases; J trimming: 5 bases; junction bases outside the gene matches: 7. CDR3 amino acids: CASSVGLAGVGETQYF. The CDR3 nucleotides are TGTGCCAGCAGCGTAGGTCTAGCGGGAGTAGGCGAGACCCAGTACTTC.

The CDR3 DNA follows: TGCGCCAGCAGCCAAGAAAGAGGGAACTATGGCTACACCTTC. Amino acids: CASSQERGNYGYTF. The rearrangement joins TRBV4-3 to TRBJ1-2; D uncertain. The CDR3 loop spans 14 amino acids. Trimming removed 0 bases at V and 2 bases at J, with 7 bases between. Germline V gives CDR1 LGHNA, CDR2 YSLEER.